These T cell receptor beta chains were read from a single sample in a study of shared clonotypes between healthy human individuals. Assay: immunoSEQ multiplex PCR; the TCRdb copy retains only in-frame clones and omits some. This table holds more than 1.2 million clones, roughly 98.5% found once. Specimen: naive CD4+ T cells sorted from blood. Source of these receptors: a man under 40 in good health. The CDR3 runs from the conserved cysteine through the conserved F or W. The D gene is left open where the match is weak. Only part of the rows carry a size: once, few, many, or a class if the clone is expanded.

DNA: TGTGCCAGTACCGGGGGACAGGGAACCATAAGCAATCAGCCCCAGCATTTT; CDR3: CASTGGQGTISNQPQHF; J: TRBJ1-5; V: TRBV19; length: 17; size: .; D: TRBD1
DNA: TGTGCCTGGGGGCGGGAGAACAATGAGCAGTTCTTC; CDR3: CAWGRENNEQFF; J: TRBJ2-1; V: TRBV30; length: 12; size: .; D: TRBD2
DNA: TGTGCCAGCAGCAATACAGGGGGCACTGAAGCTTTCTTT; CDR3: CASSNTGGTEAFF; J: TRBJ1-1; V: TRBV28; length: 13; size: .; D: TRBD1
DNA: TGTGCCAGTAGTATAGGACAGGGAGGAGGCTACGAGCAGTACTTC; CDR3: CASSIGQGGGYEQYF; J: TRBJ2-7; V: TRBV19; length: 15; size: .; D: .
DNA: TGCGCCAGCAGCTTGATACAGGGGGGAGAGACCCAGTACTTC; CDR3: CASSLIQGGETQYF; J: TRBJ2-5; V: TRBV5-1; length: 14; size: once; D: TRBD1
DNA: TGTGCCAGCAGTCCCCCCCGGACAGGGGGTAGCAACAATGAGCAGTTCTTC; CDR3: CASSPPRTGGSNNEQFF; J: TRBJ2-1; V: TRBV28; length: 17; size: .; D: TRBD1
DNA: TGCGCCAGCAGCCCCGGACTAGCGGGAGCGTGGGAGCAGTACTTC; CDR3: CASSPGLAGAWEQYF; J: TRBJ2-7; V: TRBV4-3; length: 15; size: once; D: TRBD2
DNA: TGTGCCAGCAGCGTATTGAGCTCTGGAAACACCATATATTTT; CDR3: CASSVLSSGNTIYF; J: TRBJ1-3; V: TRBV9; length: 14; size: .; D: .
DNA: TGTGCCAGCAGCGAGACTAGCGGAATTCAGTACTTC; CDR3: CASSETSGIQYF; J: TRBJ2-4; V: TRBV9; length: 12; size: .; D: TRBD2
DNA: TGCGCCAGCAGCCAAGTTCCAACCCTTTGGGGGAACACTGAAGCTTTCTTT; CDR3: CASSQVPTLWGNTEAFF; J: TRBJ1-1; V: TRBV4-3; length: 17; size: .; D: .
DNA: TGTGCCAGCAGCCCCGAGGGACAGGGTTCTGGAAAACTGTTTTTT; CDR3: CASSPEGQGSGKLFF; J: TRBJ1-4; V: TRBV28; length: 15; size: .; D: TRBD1
DNA: TGTGCCAGCAGCTTGACGGGTTCCTACGAGCAGTACTTC; CDR3: CASSLTGSYEQYF; J: TRBJ2-7; V: TRBV5-6; length: 13; size: once; D: .
DNA: TGCGCCAGCAGCCCCAGACAAGCGGGAGGGCTAGGTGAGCAGTACTTC; CDR3: CASSPRQAGGLGEQYF; J: TRBJ2-7; V: TRBV5-5; length: 16; size: once; D: TRBD2
DNA: TGCGCCAGCAGCTTCGGGGGCGCGGGGGAGACCCAGTACTTC; CDR3: CASSFGGAGETQYF; J: TRBJ2-5; V: TRBV5-1; length: 14; size: .; D: .
DNA: TGTGCCAGCAGCCAAGACAAGCTAGCGGGAGAATCGCGCTACGAGCAGTACTTC; CDR3: CASSQDKLAGESRYEQYF; J: TRBJ2-7; V: TRBV4-2; length: 18; size: .; D: TRBD2
DNA: TGCGCCAGCAGCCAAGATGGAGCGGGCTACTACAATGAGCAGTTCTTC; CDR3: CASSQDGAGYYNEQFF; J: TRBJ2-1; V: TRBV4-3; length: 16; size: .; D: .
DNA: TGCGCCAGCAGCTTAGGTTATAGCGGGGGAGTGAAGTTCTTC; CDR3: CASSLGYSGGVKFF; J: TRBJ2-1; V: TRBV5-1; length: 14; size: once; D: TRBD2
DNA: TGTGCCAGCAGCGTAGGCGGGAGGAACACCGGGGAGCTGTTTTTT; CDR3: CASSVGGRNTGELFF; J: TRBJ2-2; V: TRBV9; length: 15; size: .; D: TRBD2
DNA: TGCGCCAGCATCGTCGCCCGGGCGGGCACCGGGGAGCTGTTTTTT; CDR3: CASIVARAGTGELFF; J: TRBJ2-2; V: TRBV10-2; length: 15; size: .; D: .
DNA: TGCGCCAGCAGTGAGCCTAGCCATGGAACAGATACGCAGTATTTT; CDR3: CASSEPSHGTDTQYF; J: TRBJ2-3; V: TRBV10-2; length: 15; size: .; D: .